The table lists the clone carrying this T cell receptor (beta chain) with a count of one. Antigen unknown. This sample stems from a study of shared clonotypes between healthy human individuals. TCRdb's copy holds only in-frame clones and misses some; the assay was immunoSEQ multiplex PCR. Of over 850,000 clones detected, about 80% appear once; the ten largest clones hold around 0.6%. Study results and caveats: Investigators expected sequencing depth to affect clonotype sharing among donors. Blood was the only sampled material, and tissue repertoires likely differ.

Germline V lookup: CDR1 SGHDN, CDR2 FVKESK. V gave up 0 bases and J gave up 1 base, with 12 bases separating them. CDR3 length: 16 residues. This sequence was found in a man between 18 and 29 years old in good health. Some clones in this sample may be carry-over from other donors' samples. J is TRBJ1-1 and V is TRBV14; D is perhaps TRBD1 (6 bases). Sequencing input: memory CD4+ T cells from PBMCs. The subset here: CD45RA-negative fraction. The CDR3 nucleotides are TGTGCCAGCAGCCAAGAGTCCGGGGGCGCGAACACTGAAGCTTTCTTT. This gives the protein CASSQESGGANTEAFF.